These 6 T cell receptor beta chains came from one sample sequenced in a study of CXCR3-negative and CXCR3-positive naive CD8 T cells. These receptors are not linked to any known antigen. The TRB libraries of cDNA were built by UMI-labeled 5' RACE. TCRdb processed the 5' RACE reads again and assigns one entry to each CDR3 protein, with no DNA. The table for this sample gives over 95,000 distinct CDR3 sequences. General observations from the study: A higher hydrophobicity marked the TRB CDR3s of CXCR3-positive naive cells versus CXCR3-negative naive cells.

The sample comprised naive CXCR3+ CD8+ T cells from blood. The subset is: CD45RO-CCR7+CD27+CD95- naive CD8+ T cells expressing CXCR3 (TNR3+). The source of these receptors is a human donor in good health. Some clones in this sample may be carry-over from other donors' samples.

This chain connects TRBV5-1 to TRBJ1-2. Per the germline V gene, CDR1 is SGHRS and CDR2 is YFSETQ. This CDR3 has 12 amino acids. CDR3 sequence reads: CASSLDVDGYTF.

The chain couples TRBV4-3 to TRBJ1-2; checking the TCRdb D call of TRBD1 is not possible without DNA. This CDR3 comprises 15 residues. Germline V gives CDR1 LGHNA, CDR2 YSLEER. The CDR3 reads CASSAGQGAIYGYTF.

CDR3 sequence reads: CASSFPIADTQYF. The chain is built from TRBV7-9 and TRBJ2-3. Germline V gene lookup returns CDR1 SEHNR and CDR2 FQNEAQ (reference sequence). The CDR3 loop spans 13 amino acids. Variable domain in full (rest from reference TRBV7-9 and TRBJ2-3): DTGVSQNPRHKITKRGQNVTFRCDPISEHNRLYWYRQTLGQGPEFLTYFQNEAQLEKSRLLSDRFSAERPKGSFSTLEIQRTEQGDSAMYLCASSFPIADTQYFGPGTRLTVL.

The chain is built from TRBV5-3 and TRBJ2-7; the D call from TCRdb, TRBD2, cannot be confirmed without DNA. TRBV5-3 is annotated as an ORF whose role is uncertain. The CDR3 loop spans 16 amino acids. CDR3 protein: CARSLAGRRGCDEQYF.

This sequence joins TRBV29-1 and TRBJ1-1; absent DNA, TCRdb's TRBD1 call cannot be checked. This CDR3 spans 13 amino acids. From germline, CDR1 is SQVTM and CDR2 ANQGSEA. This CDR3 reads CSVPGSQWTEAFF.

The chain has TRBV12-3 or TRBV12-4 and TRBJ1-5; TCRdb outputs TRBD1, but without DNA this stays unchecked. The CDR3 extends over 13 amino acids. The CDR3 spells CASSIQGNQPQHF.